Each of the 28 T cell receptor beta chains below was sequenced from the same sample in a study of beta chain features in type 1 diabetes. Expressed TCRB transcripts got sequenced, as all isolated RNA was reverse transcribed. Clones were sequenced by immunoSEQ multiplex PCR, and TCRdb holds only the in-frame ones, with some missing. The table records 240,000 or so clones, about 20% of them present only once. What these receptors recognize is not known. Regarding the study as a whole: Patients with Type 1 diabetes showed moderately but significantly shorter TCRB CDR3s in all four CD4+ subsets.

The sequencing input was naive CD4+ T cells from blood. Receptors were obtained from a woman in her thirties or forties with type 1 diabetes.

This clone was counted between two and nine times. The CDR3: CASTPGGGSYNEQFF. CDR3 sequence (DNA): TGTGCCAGCACTCCCGGGGGGGGGTCCTACAATGAGCAGTTCTTC. This rearrangement joins TRBV28 to TRBJ2-1; 8 nucleotides agree with TRBD2. Germline V gene data show CDR1 as MDHEN and CDR2 as SYDVKM. The CDR3 has 15 amino acids. V lost 7 bases to trimming and J lost 1 base; unmatched junction nucleotides: 6.

Only a few counts were recorded for this clone. In nucleotides, the CDR3 is TGTGCCAGCAGTTTATCGACTCGTAGCAGTACGCAGTATTTT. As protein: CASSLSTRSSTQYF. The rearrangement links TRBV27 to TRBJ2-3; D is unclear. The CDR3 is 14 amino acids. The germline gives CDR1 MNHEY, CDR2 SMNVEV (reference sequence). Trimming stripped 0 bases from V and 8 bases from J, with 12 bases between.

This clone was seen a handful of times. The chain has TRBV9 and TRBJ2-7; unclear D gene. V shed 0 bases and J shed 0 bases, with 10 bases lying between them. Germline assignment: CDR1 SGDLS and CDR2 YYNGEE. The length of the CDR3 is 15 residues. The CDR3 sequence is CASSVGVGDSYEQYF. DNA for the CDR3: TGTGCCAGCAGCGTAGGAGTTGGAGACTCCTACGAGCAGTACTTC.

This clone was seen more than once but under ten times. V gene TRBV30 combines with J gene TRBJ1-2; no clear D. CDR3 length: 12 amino acids. Germline CDR1 is GTSNPN and CDR2 is SVGIG (reference sequence). V dropped 5 bases and J dropped 8 bases, with 15 bases sitting between them. In DNA form, the CDR3 reads TGTGCCTGGGCCGACACACCGGGAGGCTACACCTTC. The encoded protein is CAWADTPGGYTF.

This chain connects TRBV28 to TRBJ2-2; D is possibly TRBD1 (6 bases). V lost 5 bases, J lost 4 bases, and 11 bases lay in between. The germline V gene has CDR1 MDHEN and CDR2 SYDVKM. CDR3 length: 14 amino acids. CDR3 sequence: CASSTGYSTGELFF. In DNA form, the CDR3 reads TGTGCCAGCAGTACAGGGTACAGCACCGGGGAGCTGTTTTTT. Full variable domain (outside the CDR3, taken from reference TRBV28 and TRBJ2-2): DVKVTQSSRYLVKRTGEKVFLECVQDMDHENMFWYRQDPGLGLRLIYFSYDVKMKEKGDIPEGYSVSREKKERFSLILESASTNQTSMYLCASSTGYSTGELFFGEGSRLTVL.

This clone was detected a few times. The gene calls are TRBV9 and TRBJ1-1, with TRBD1 as a possible D gene (6 bases). Trimming shortened V by 3 bases and J by 2 bases, and 8 bases separated the two germline ends. The V gene's germline CDR1 is SGDLS and CDR2 YYNGEE. The CDR3 runs 13 residues. The CDR3 is CASSGTVNTEAFF. The CDR3 bases are TGTGCCAGCAGCGGGACAGTTAACACTGAAGCTTTCTTT.

This clone was observed a handful of times. The V gene is TRBV9, the J gene TRBJ2-2; D is perhaps TRBD2 (5 bases). Per germline, CDR1 SGDLS and CDR2 YYNGEE. With 2 bases removed from V and 4 bases from J, the gap between germline ends came to 6 bases. The CDR3 consists of 13 residues. This CDR3 reads CASSVEVTGELFF. In DNA, the CDR3 is TGTGCCAGCAGCGTGGAGGTCACCGGGGAGCTGTTTTTT.

There are a few counts of this clone. The chain uses TRBV5-6 and TRBJ1-5; the D is unclear. CDR1 SGHDT and CDR2 YYEEEE come from the germline V gene. The V and J ends lost 4 bases and 6 bases respectively, with 17 bases between them. The CDR3 has 15 residues. CDR3 coding DNA: TGTGCCAGCAGCCTTGGAGGACCCCGCACTCAGCCCCAGCATTTT. Residues: CASSLGGPRTQPQHF.

This rearrangement joins TRBV30 to TRBJ2-5, with 8 positions matching TRBD2. J was trimmed by 1 base and V by 0 bases; bases with no gene match: 7. The germline gives CDR1 GTSNPN, CDR2 SVGIG (reference sequence). This CDR3 is 16 amino acids long. Written as DNA, the CDR3 is TGTGCCTGGAGTGTGGGTAGCGGGGTAATCCAAGAGACCCAGTACTTC. It is translated as CAWSVGSGVIQETQYF. Full variable domain (rest looked up from reference TRBV30 and TRBJ2-5): SQTIHQWPATLVQPVGSPLSLECTVEGTSNPNLYWYRQAAGRGLQLLFYSVGIGQISSEVPQNLSASRPQDRQFILSSKKLLLSDSGFYLCAWSVGSGVIQETQYFGPGTRLLVL.

This clone was found a few times. The chain carries TRBV11-2 and TRBJ1-6; D ambiguous. CDR1 and CDR2 (germline): SGHAT, FQNNGV. CDR3 length: 13 amino acids. Trimming removed 5 bases at V and 10 bases at J, with 12 bases between. CDR3 sequence reads: CASSAYLPSPLHF. The DNA for the CDR3 is TGTGCCAGCAGCGCCTACCTTCCGTCACCCCTCCACTTT.

In DNA form, the CDR3 reads TGTGCCAGCAGTTCAGACAGCTACGAGCAGTACTTC. Translating gives CASSSDSYEQYF. This chain links TRBV27 with TRBJ2-7; TRBD1 might be the D (5 bases). CDR1 and CDR2 from the germline V gene are MNHEY and SMNVEV (reference sequence). V lost 4 bases, J lost 3 bases, and 7 bases lay in between. The CDR3 sequence is 12 residues long.

V is TRBV7-2 and J is TRBJ2-3; 8 nucleotides line up with TRBD2. From germline, CDR1 is SGHTA and CDR2 FQGNSA. Unmatched junction bases numbered 9, after V lost 11 bases and J lost 2 bases. The CDR3 runs to 14 residues. CDR3 nucleotide sequence: TGTGCCTCTGCGGGAGGCCTTGTCACAGATACGCAGTATTTT. As protein: CASAGGLVTDTQYF. Together with reference TRBV7-2 and TRBJ2-3, the CDR3 gives the full variable domain: GAGVSQSPSNKVTEKGKDVELRCDPISGHTALYWYRQSLGQGLEFLIYFQGNSAPDKSGLPSDRFSAERTGGSVSTLTIQRTQQEDSAVYLCASAGGLVTDTQYFGPGTRLTVL.

This rearrangement joins TRBV5-1 to TRBJ2-7; weak D call: TRBD1 (5 bases). This CDR3 spans 15 amino acids. Germline V gene data show CDR1 as SGHRS and CDR2 as YFSETQ. V dropped 6 bases and J dropped 2 bases, with 18 bases sitting between them. The CDR3 protein is CASTPDNGWPYEQYF. DNA of the CDR3: TGCGCCAGCACCCCGGACAATGGATGGCCCTACGAGCAGTACTTC.

This clone appeared a few times. The chain has TRBV29-1 and TRBJ2-1; TRBD2 agrees at 13 bases. V shed 8 bases and J 4 bases; nucleotides not matched to a gene: 14. Germline CDR1 SQVTM, CDR2 ANQGSEA. The CDR3 runs to 17 residues. The CDR3 spells CSLAGTSGISKYNEQFF. The CDR3 region has the DNA TGCAGCCTAGCCGGGACTAGCGGGATATCGAAGTACAATGAGCAGTTCTTC.

The sample holds a few counts of this clone. The chain carries TRBV7-2 and TRBJ2-3; D unclear. The CDR3 sequence is 12 residues long. Per germline, CDR1 SGHTA and CDR2 FQGNSA. The V and J ends lost 4 bases and 4 bases respectively, with 6 bases between them. The DNA of the CDR3 is TGTGCCAGCAGCTCAGGCTCAGATACGCAGTATTTT. This gives the protein CASSSGSDTQYF.

The chain uses TRBV15 and TRBJ2-2; 8 nucleotides align to TRBD1. The CDR3 contains 18 residues. Trimming removed 2 bases from V and 4 bases from J; junction bases left unmatched: 12. Germline assignment: CDR1 LNHNV and CDR2 YYDKDF (reference sequence). CDR3 sequence reads: CATSRSTGGQGRTGELFF. CDR3 nucleotides: TGTGCCACCAGCAGAAGCACCGGAGGACAGGGCCGCACCGGGGAGCTGTTTTTT.

This clone has only a few counts. This rearrangement joins TRBV19 to TRBJ2-2; TRBD2 matches 12 bases. Germline-derived CDR1 and CDR2 are LNHDA and SQIVND (reference sequence). Trimming took 6 bases from V and 0 from J; bases not matched to a gene: 5. The CDR3 totals 17 residues. CDR3 coding DNA: TGTGCCAGTAGCATTACTAGCGGGAGGTCGAACACCGGGGAGCTGTTTTTT. Protein: CASSITSGRSNTGELFF.

This clone occurred a few times. The gene calls are TRBV14 and TRBJ1-4, with TRBD1 matching over 8 bases. The length of the CDR3 is 13 residues. V was pared by 8 bases and J by 8 bases, with 7 bases of the junction left unmatched. Germline assignment: CDR1 SGHDN and CDR2 FVKESK. As DNA, the CDR3 is TGTGCCAGCCGTGGACAGGGCGAAGAAAAACTGTTTTTT. It encodes CASRGQGEEKLFF.

The CDR3 sequence: CASSFGTGINQPQHF. The CDR3 DNA reads TGTGCCAGCAGCTTCGGGACAGGGATCAATCAGCCCCAGCATTTT. This chain links TRBV7-9 with TRBJ1-5; 9 positions match TRBD1. Germline V gene lookup returns CDR1 SEHNR and CDR2 FQNEAQ (reference sequence). The CDR3 has 15 amino acids. V gave up 3 bases and J gave up 3 bases; unmatched junction bases: 3. Full variable domain (outside the CDR3, taken from reference TRBV7-9 and TRBJ1-5): DTGVSQNPRHKITKRGQNVTFRCDPISEHNRLYWYRQTLGQGPEFLTYFQNEAQLEKSRLLSDRFSAERPKGSFSTLEIQRTEQGDSAMYLCASSFGTGINQPQHFGDGTRLSIL.

The chain combines TRBV6-5 with TRBJ2-5, with D perhaps matching TRBD1 (6 bases). Germline CDR1 and CDR2: MNHEY and SVGAGI. Deletions cut 10 bases from V and 1 base from J, with 19 bases between. The CDR3 totals 15 residues. CDR3 residues: CATRGAGQIQETQYF. CDR3 DNA sequence: TGTGCCACCAGGGGCGCCGGACAGATCCAAGAGACCCAGTACTTC.

Here the CDR3 reads CSVERTYPPEQYF. In DNA, the CDR3 is TGCAGCGTTGAACGAACATACCCACCCGAGCAGTACTTC. This chain joins TRBV29-1 and TRBJ2-7; D remains unclear. V was cut by 2 bases and J by 6 bases, with 14 bases left in between. Germline V gene lookup returns CDR1 SQVTM and CDR2 ANQGSEA. The CDR3 has 13 residues.

The chain couples TRBV9 to TRBJ2-5; 8 bases line up with TRBD2. The CDR3 consists of 15 residues. Per the germline V gene, CDR1 is SGDLS and CDR2 is YYNGEE. Trimming removed 0 bases from V and 1 base from J; junction bases left unmatched: 2. The CDR3: CASSVAGGPQETQYF. The DNA of the CDR3 is TGTGCCAGCAGCGTAGCGGGGGGGCCCCAAGAGACCCAGTACTTC. The full variable domain, with the rest looked up from reference TRBV9 and TRBJ2-5, is DSGVTQTPKHLITATGQRVTLRCSPRSGDLSVYWYQQSLDQGLQFLIQYYNGEERAKGNILERFSAQQFPDLHSELNLSSLELGDSALYFCASSVAGGPQETQYFGPGTRLLVL.

This chain links TRBV30 with TRBJ2-7; D is undetermined. The length of the CDR3 is 12 residues. Germline lookup yields CDR1 GTSNPN and CDR2 SVGIG (reference sequence). Trimming took 5 bases from V and 8 from J, leaving 16 bases between them. The chain's CDR3 is CAWGRERGKQYF. CDR3 DNA: TGTGCCTGGGGAAGAGAGAGAGGCAAGCAGTACTTC.

This clone was seen a handful of times. The chain employs TRBV20-1 and TRBJ1-2; unclear D gene. V lost 3 bases, J lost 4 bases, and 6 bases lay in between. Looked up from germline, CDR1 is DFQATT and CDR2 is SNEGSKA (reference sequence). The CDR3 contains 11 residues. The CDR3 loop is CSASLVYGYTF. The CDR3, as DNA: TGCAGTGCTAGTCTCGTCTATGGCTACACCTTC.

The chain employs TRBV7-2 and TRBJ1-6, with TRBD1 as a possible D gene (5 bases). Germline V gene data show CDR1 as SGHTA and CDR2 as FQGNSA. The V end was cut by 5 bases, the J end by 7 bases, with 12 bases between. The CDR3 is 14 amino acids. CDR3 residues: CASSAQGENSPLHF. CDR3 DNA: TGTGCCAGCAGCGCCCAGGGTGAGAATTCACCCCTCCACTTT.

The chain's CDR3 is CASSHIAGTYNEQFF. The CDR3 region has the DNA TGCGCCAGCAGCCACATAGCGGGGACCTACAATGAGCAGTTCTTC. The chain recombines TRBV4-3 with TRBJ2-1, with 8 bases identical to TRBD2. The CDR3 is 15 amino acids. Germline V CDR1 and CDR2: LGHNA, YSLEER. The ends lost 3 bases at V and 2 bases at J; junction bases unmatched: 3.

This clone was observed a handful of times. The chain couples TRBV4-1 to TRBJ1-5, with TRBD1 matching over 7 bases. The CDR3 has 16 residues. Trimming took 0 bases from V and 7 from J; bases not matched to a gene: 9. Germline V gene lookup returns CDR1 MGHRA and CDR2 YSYEKL. The chain's CDR3 is CASSQEGRQGWQPQHF. CDR3 DNA sequence: TGCGCCAGCAGCCAAGAAGGGAGACAGGGCTGGCAGCCCCAGCATTTT.

The J gene is TRBJ2-5, the V gene TRBV9; 7 bases agree with TRBD2. Germline V gene lookup returns CDR1 SGDLS and CDR2 YYNGEE. This CDR3 comprises 15 residues. V lost 4 bases and J lost 5; bases outside the gene matches: 11. DNA of the CDR3: TGTGCCAGCAGCCCCGGGGCGGGGGAATTGGAGACCCAGTACTTC. Translation: CASSPGAGELETQYF.